These 6 T cell receptor beta chains originate from one sample sequenced in a study of blood T cells in healthy people across ages. A second PCR, run for roughly 7 to 12 cycles, used a sample-barcoded 5' primer plus a J-beta primer mix. TCRdb called the 5' RACE reads again in MiXCR, with one record for every CDR3 protein. The sample contains 1.5 million to 1.8 million distinct CDR3 sequences, roughly two fifths of which appear only once. The sample was blood. Receptor source: a woman aged 18 to 35 in good health.

The V and J genes are TRBV6-5 and TRBJ2-5; a weak D match, TRBD1 (6 bases). The J call is uncertain, as TRBJ2-7 better fits the DNA end. Germline assignment: CDR1 MNHEY and CDR2 SVGAGI. CDR3 size: 14 residues. The CDR3 loop reads CASSYSDRSYEQYF. The CDR3 DNA reads TGTGCCAGCAGTTACTCCGACAGGAGTTACGAGCAGTACTTC.

This clonotype was counted only a few times. This chain links TRBV11-2 with TRBJ2-1; TRBD1 agrees at 8 bases. The CDR3 length is 17 residues. J lost 0 bases, V lost 5 bases, and 9 bases had no gene match. Germline assignment: CDR1 SGHAT and CDR2 FQNNGV. This chain's CDR3 is CASSLYSGTGSYNEQFF. CDR3 nucleotides: TGTGCCAGCAGCCTCTACTCCGGGACAGGCTCCTACAATGAGCAGTTCTTC.

The chain employs TRBV4-1 and TRBJ2-3, with D unclear. The CDR3 length is 12 residues. Trimming took off 3 bases at V and 6 bases at J, with 7 bases between the two ends. CDR1 is MGHRA and CDR2 is YSYEKL in the germline V gene. This chain's CDR3 is CASSHSKDTQYF. The CDR3 nucleotides are TGCGCCAGCAGCCACAGCAAGGATACGCAGTATTTT.

This clonotype has only a few counts. DNA for the CDR3: TGTGCCAGCAGTTACGGACAGGGGGCGAACTATGGCTACACCTTC. Translating gives CASSYGQGANYGYTF. The chain uses TRBV12-3 or TRBV12-4 and TRBJ1-2; 11 nucleotides line up with TRBD1. Trimming at V came to 4 bases and at J to 2 bases, leaving 3 bases not matched to a gene. CDR3 length: 15 amino acids.

This clonotype was seen more than once but under ten times. The J gene is TRBJ2-7, the V gene TRBV5-1; D is unresolved. CDR1 and CDR2 (germline): SGHRS, YFSETQ. Trimming removed 1 base from V and 0 bases from J, with 11 bases in between. The CDR3 consists of 15 residues. Here the CDR3 DNA reads TGCGCCAGCAGCTTGACCAGACGAAGCTCCTACGAGCAGTACTTC. This codes for CASSLTRRSSYEQYF.

This sequence joins TRBV25-1 and TRBJ2-7; the D gene could be TRBD1 or TRBD2 (5 bases each). The V gene's germline CDR1 is MGHDK and CDR2 SYGVNS. Between the trimmed V and J ends, which lost 2 bases and 3 bases, there was a span of 17 bases. This CDR3 is built from 16 residues. Here the CDR3 DNA reads TGTGCCAGCAGTGAACCCCCTCTGGGACGGTTCTACGAGCAGTACTTC. It yields the protein CASSEPPLGRFYEQYF.